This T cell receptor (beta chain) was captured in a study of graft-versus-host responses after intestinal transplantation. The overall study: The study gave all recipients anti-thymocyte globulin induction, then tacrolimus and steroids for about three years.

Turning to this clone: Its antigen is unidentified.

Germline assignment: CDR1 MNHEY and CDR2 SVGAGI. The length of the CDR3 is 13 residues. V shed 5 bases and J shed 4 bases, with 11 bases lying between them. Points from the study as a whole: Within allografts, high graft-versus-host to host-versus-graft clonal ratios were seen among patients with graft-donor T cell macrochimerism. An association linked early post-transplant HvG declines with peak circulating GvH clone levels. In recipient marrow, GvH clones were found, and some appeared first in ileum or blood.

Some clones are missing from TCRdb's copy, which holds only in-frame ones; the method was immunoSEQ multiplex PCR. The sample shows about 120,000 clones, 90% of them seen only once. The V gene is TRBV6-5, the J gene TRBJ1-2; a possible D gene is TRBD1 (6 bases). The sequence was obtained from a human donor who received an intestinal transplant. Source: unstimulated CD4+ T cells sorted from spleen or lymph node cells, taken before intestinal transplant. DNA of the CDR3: TGTGCCAGCAGTGCAAGGACAGTCTATGGCTACACCTTC. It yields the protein CASSARTVYGYTF.